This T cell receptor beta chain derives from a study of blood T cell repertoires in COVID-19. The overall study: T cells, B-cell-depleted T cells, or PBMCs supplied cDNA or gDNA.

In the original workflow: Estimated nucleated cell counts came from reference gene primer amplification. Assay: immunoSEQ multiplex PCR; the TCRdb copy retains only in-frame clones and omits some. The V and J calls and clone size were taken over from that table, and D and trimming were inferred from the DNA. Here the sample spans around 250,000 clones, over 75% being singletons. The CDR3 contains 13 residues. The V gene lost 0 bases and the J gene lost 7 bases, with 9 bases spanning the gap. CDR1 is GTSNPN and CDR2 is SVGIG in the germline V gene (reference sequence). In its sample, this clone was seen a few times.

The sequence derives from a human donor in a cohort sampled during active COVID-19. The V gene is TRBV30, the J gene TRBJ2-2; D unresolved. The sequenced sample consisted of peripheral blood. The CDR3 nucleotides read TGTGCCTGGAGTGTATCCGGGTTCGGGGAGCTGTTTTTT. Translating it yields CAWSVSGFGELFF. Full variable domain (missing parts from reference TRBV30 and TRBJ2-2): SQTIHQWPATLVQPVGSPLSLECTVEGTSNPNLYWYRQAAGRGLQLLFYSVGIGQISSEVPQNLSASRPQDRQFILSSKKLLLSDSGFYLCAWSVSGFGELFFGEGSRLTVL.